Below, 30 T cell receptor beta chains from the same sample are listed, as sequenced in a study of response to subunit inactivated influenza vaccine. TCRdb reprocessed the RT-PCR reads via MiXCR and lists one record per CDR3 protein. The sample yields 860,000 or so distinct CDR3 sequences, around 21% seen once. This specimen consisted of PBMCs from blood, obtained more than 4 days after vaccination. The receptors originated from a man aged 45 to 65 who received an inactivated influenza vaccine.

The chain recombines TRBV7-6 with TRBJ2-1; TRBD2 matches at 9 bases. The CDR3 has 16 amino acids. Germline V lookup: CDR1 SGHVS, CDR2 FNYEAQ. After removal of 1 base from V and 9 bases from J, the junction contained 10 bases not matched to a gene. DNA for the CDR3: TGTGCCAGCAGCTTAGTTGCGCTAGCGGGGATGGGTGAGCAGTTCTTC. It is translated as CASSLVALAGMGEQFF.

This chain uses TRBV12-3 or TRBV12-4 with TRBJ2-1, with a possible D match to TRBD1 (5 bases). The CDR3 loop spans 15 amino acids. Trimming shortened V by 1 base and J by 7 bases, and 14 bases separated the two germline ends. The CDR3 spells CASSLGGAFENEQFF. CDR3 in DNA: TGTGCCAGCAGTTTAGGGGGCGCCTTTGAAAATGAGCAGTTCTTC.

This clonotype has a handful of counts. The gene calls are TRBV7-9 and TRBJ1-6, with D hard to call. Trimming cost V 6 bases and J 9 bases, with 15 bases left between them. The CDR3 sequence is 14 residues long. From germline, CDR1 is SEHNR and CDR2 FQNEAQ (reference sequence). This CDR3 is CASRAFGRSSPLHF. The CDR3 coding sequence is TGTGCCAGCAGGGCCTTTGGTAGGAGTTCACCCCTCCACTTT.

V is TRBV5-6 and J is TRBJ2-1; the D gene is possibly TRBD2 (6 bases). V lost 1 base to trimming and J lost 5 bases, with 10 bases between them. From germline, CDR1 is SGHDT and CDR2 YYEEEE. This CDR3 is 14 amino acids long. The CDR3 sequence: CASSLRAGNNEQFF. CDR3 bases: TGTGCCAGCAGCTTGCGGGCGGGGAACAATGAGCAGTTCTTC.

This clonotype was recorded a few times. The CDR3 sequence is CASSPGLAAAREQYF. Here the CDR3 DNA reads TGTGCCAGCAGCCCGGGACTAGCGGCAGCTAGGGAGCAGTACTTC. The gene calls are TRBV4-2 and TRBJ2-7, with 11 bases matching TRBD2. The CDR3 is 15 residues long. Trimming at V came to 4 bases and at J to 7 bases, leaving 9 bases not matched to a gene. Germline V gives CDR1 LGHNA, CDR2 YNFKEQ.

V gene TRBV7-9 combines with J gene TRBJ2-5; TRBD2 matches 11 bases. The germline V gene has CDR1 SEHNR and CDR2 FQNEAQ (reference sequence). The J segment lost 3 bases and the V segment lost 6 bases, leaving 6 bases of the junction unmatched. The CDR3 has 15 residues. Here the CDR3 reads CASSIGLAGEETQYF. The DNA of the CDR3 is TGTGCCAGCAGTATAGGACTAGCGGGTGAAGAGACCCAGTACTTC. The entire variable domain, with the rest obtained from reference TRBV7-9 and TRBJ2-5, is as follows: DTGVSQNPRHKITKRGQNVTFRCDPISEHNRLYWYRQTLGQGPEFLTYFQNEAQLEKSRLLSDRFSAERPKGSFSTLEIQRTEQGDSAMYLCASSIGLAGEETQYFGPGTRLLVL.

The chain joins TRBV4-1 to TRBJ2-3, with 12 nucleotides matching TRBD2. Germline V gene sequence: CDR1 MGHRA, CDR2 YSYEKL. With V trimmed by 4 bases and J by 5 bases, 13 bases remained unmatched. The CDR3 is 18 amino acids. The CDR3 spells CASSRPLLAGGPEDTQYF. The CDR3 DNA reads TGCGCCAGCAGCCGACCACTCCTAGCGGGGGGGCCTGAAGATACGCAGTATTTT.

The chain uses TRBV5-1 and TRBJ1-1, with D possibly TRBD1 on 6 matching bases. Trimming shortened V by 4 bases and J by 4 bases, and 14 bases separated the two germline ends. The CDR3 totals 14 residues. Germline V gene lookup returns CDR1 SGHRS and CDR2 YFSETQ. CDR3 bases: TGCGCCAGCAGCAGGGATGGGGGCGGCACTGAAGCTTTCTTT. It translates to CASSRDGGGTEAFF.

At least ten counts were recorded for this clonotype. The genes are TRBV27 and TRBJ2-7, with D perhaps matching TRBD2 (5 bases). The CDR3 spans 13 residues. Trimming took off 4 bases at V and 5 bases at J, with 12 bases between the two ends. Germline V CDR1 and CDR2: MNHEY, SMNVEV (reference sequence). In DNA, the CDR3 is TGTGCCAGCAGTTGGATGGGAGCCCACGAGCAGTACTTC. The encoded protein is CASSWMGAHEQYF.

This clonotype was counted a few times. The CDR3, as DNA: TGTGCCAGCACCGCAGCCGGGAGAGAGACCCAGTACTTC. Translation gives CASTAAGRETQYF. The chain has TRBV12-3 or TRBV12-4 and TRBJ2-5, with D maybe TRBD2 (6 bases). The CDR3 is 13 residues long. The V end was cut by 7 bases, the J end by 4 bases, with 13 bases between.

V usage is TRBV12-3 or TRBV12-4 and J usage is TRBJ1-6; D gene ambiguous. CDR3 length equals 13 residues. Trimming took 5 bases from V and 8 from J, leaving 10 bases between them. CDR3 sequence reads: CASSQKEDSPLHF. In DNA form, the CDR3 reads TGTGCCAGCAGTCAAAAGGAGGATTCACCCCTCCACTTT.

The chain uses TRBV7-2 and TRBJ1-2; D not resolved. V lost 4 bases and J lost 4, with 7 bases in between. Germline CDR1 is SGHTA and CDR2 is FQGNSA. This CDR3 contains 12 residues. The CDR3 nucleotides read TGTGCCAGCAGCTCTCTCCCCTATGGCTACACCTTC. Its translation: CASSSLPYGYTF.

This clonotype was recorded a few times. The CDR3 region is CASMGTGRAVHGYTF. CDR3 DNA: TGTGCCAGCATGGGAACGGGACGGGCTGTCCACGGCTACACCTTC. This rearrangement joins TRBV12-3 or TRBV12-4 to TRBJ1-2, with D perhaps matching TRBD1 (5 bases). The CDR3 consists of 15 residues. The V end lost 7 bases, the J end lost 8 bases, and 23 bases lay between the germline ends.

This clonotype has just a few counts. V gene TRBV12-3 or TRBV12-4 combines with J gene TRBJ2-7; the D gene is possibly TRBD2 (6 bases). V was cut by 1 base and J by 5 bases, with 9 bases left in between. This CDR3 has 13 amino acids. As DNA, the CDR3 is TGTGCCAGCAGTTTAGGGGGGGAGCACGAGCAGTACTTC. Its translation: CASSLGGEHEQYF.

A few counts support this clonotype. The chain combines TRBV20-1 with TRBJ1-2; D unresolved. This CDR3 contains 13 residues. CDR1 is DFQATT and CDR2 is SNEGSKA in the germline V gene (reference sequence). Trimming stripped 2 bases from V and 5 bases from J, with 12 bases between. CDR3 in DNA: TGCAGTGCTAGAACAGCGGTCAGATATGGCTACACCTTC. Encoded protein: CSARTAVRYGYTF.

This clonotype was seen a handful of times. V gene TRBV4-1 combines with J gene TRBJ1-5, with 7 bases that match TRBD1. V was clipped by 4 bases and J by 5 bases; unmatched bases: 8. Germline assignment: CDR1 MGHRA and CDR2 YSYEKL. The CDR3 covers 15 residues. The CDR3 spells CASSRAGTADQPQHF. The CDR3 coding sequence is TGCGCCAGCAGCCGAGCGGGGACAGCTGATCAGCCCCAGCATTTT.

This chain connects TRBV10-3 to TRBJ2-5, with a weak D call TRBD1 (5 bases). CDR3 length equals 15 residues. Looked up from germline, CDR1 is ENHRY and CDR2 is SYGVKD. V was shortened by 0 bases and J by 1 base, with 9 bases between the two germline ends. The CDR3: CAISESRQPQETQYF. The CDR3, as DNA: TGTGCCATCAGTGAGTCGCGACAGCCCCAAGAGACCCAGTACTTC.

In this sample, this clonotype turned up a few times. This chain connects TRBV10-3 to TRBJ2-3, with D unclear. V was trimmed by 6 bases and J by 5 bases, leaving 12 bases between them. The CDR3 spans 13 residues. The germline CDR1 and CDR2 sequences are ENHRY and SYGVKD. CDR3 DNA: TGTGCCATCAGACTCCAGACGGGAGATACGCAGTATTTT. Encoded protein: CAIRLQTGDTQYF.

In the case of this clonotype: This sequence may be a read error, since a much larger clone differs from it by one base. The CDR3 is CSGRDGMTEAFF. DNA of the CDR3: TGCAGCGGGCGGGACGGGATGACTGAAGCTTTCTTT. The chain employs TRBV29-1 and TRBJ1-1; weak D call: TRBD1 (5 bases). The germline CDR1 and CDR2 sequences are SQVTM and ANQGSEA. The CDR3 is 12 amino acids. V shed 7 bases and J shed 5 bases, with 14 bases lying between them.

This clonotype was picked up many times. The J gene is TRBJ2-1, the V gene TRBV4-3; 9 bases match TRBD2. The CDR3 runs to 16 residues. Germline V CDR1 and CDR2: LGHNA, YSLEER. V gave up 0 bases and J gave up 4 bases; unmatched junction bases: 4. The CDR3 reads CASSQDPSGGYNEQFF. The CDR3 region has the DNA TGCGCCAGCAGCCAAGATCCGAGCGGGGGGTACAATGAGCAGTTCTTC.

This clonotype came up many times. Here the CDR3 DNA reads TGTGCCAGCAGCCTCTCCCAGGGTCAGCCCCAGCATTTT. It is translated as CASSLSQGQPQHF. The rearrangement uses TRBV12-3 or TRBV12-4 and TRBJ1-5, with a tentative D call TRBD1 (5 bases). CDR3 length equals 13 residues. V was cut by 6 bases and J by 6 bases, with 12 bases left in between.

The chain has TRBV20-1 and TRBJ1-6, with TRBD1 as a possible D gene (5 bases). The V gene's germline CDR1 is DFQATT and CDR2 SNEGSKA (reference sequence). The CDR3 consists of 13 residues. V was pared by 6 bases and J by 5 bases, with 11 bases between. CDR3 DNA: TGCAGTGCCAGGGCGGATAATAATTCACCCCTCCACTTT. Amino acid sequence: CSARADNNSPLHF.

This clonotype was seen only a few times. The chain combines TRBV7-9 with TRBJ1-5; 7 nucleotides line up with TRBD1. The CDR3 spans 14 residues. Germline lookup yields CDR1 SEHNR and CDR2 FQNEAQ (reference sequence). Trimming at V came to 5 bases and at J to 8 bases, leaving 9 bases not matched to a gene. CDR3 nucleotide sequence: TGTGCCAGCAGCCCCGACAGGGCAGGTGAGCCCCAGCATTTT. The encoded protein is CASSPDRAGEPQHF.

This clonotype was seen at least ten times. The chain is built from TRBV5-1 and TRBJ1-5; the D is unclear. V was cut by 0 bases and J by 1 base, with 11 bases left in between. Germline CDR1 and CDR2: SGHRS and YFSETQ. The CDR3 contains 16 residues. CDR3 nucleotide sequence: TGCGCCAGCAGCTTGGGTCTGGGCGGGAGCAATCAGCCCCAGCATTTT. Its protein is CASSLGLGGSNQPQHF.

The chain has TRBV5-5 and TRBJ2-5; either TRBD1 or TRBD2 may supply D (6 bases each). The CDR3 loop spans 13 amino acids. V lost 5 bases to trimming and J lost 5 bases, with 13 bases between them. Germline V gene sequence: CDR1 SGHKS, CDR2 YYEKEE (reference sequence). The CDR3: CASRGGEVETQYF. The CDR3 DNA sequence: TGTGCCAGCAGGGGGGGCGAGGTGGAGACCCAGTACTTC.

This clonotype was counted at least ten times. DNA of the CDR3: TGTGCCAGCAGCTTAGGCACGTCTTCAGATACGCAGTATTTT. Protein: CASSLGTSSDTQYF. The rearrangement uses TRBV7-2 and TRBJ2-3, with D hard to call. Germline lookup yields CDR1 SGHTA and CDR2 FQGNSA. The CDR3 has 14 residues. Trimming stripped 1 base from V and 4 bases from J, with 9 bases between.

The chain carries TRBV25-1 and TRBJ2-3; 7 bases map to TRBD2. Germline CDR1 reads MGHDK; CDR2 reads SYGVNS. The CDR3 spans 15 residues. V trimming: 2 bases; J trimming: 1 base; junction bases outside the gene matches: 3. CDR3 DNA: TGTGCCAGCAGTGAAAGGGCGGGGGGCACAGATACGCAGTATTTT. Translating gives CASSERAGGTDTQYF.

The chain links TRBV6-1 to TRBJ2-1; 12 nucleotides agree with TRBD1. After removal of 5 bases from V and 3 bases from J, the junction contained 14 bases not matched to a gene. The germline V gene has CDR1 MNHNS and CDR2 SASEGT. There are 19 residues in the CDR3. Here the CDR3 reads CASSTSPGQGAIFYNEQFF. The DNA for the CDR3 is TGTGCCAGCAGTACCTCTCCGGGACAGGGGGCGATTTTCTACAATGAGCAGTTCTTC.

This clonotype was seen a few times. This rearrangement joins TRBV7-2 to TRBJ1-4, with D possibly TRBD1 on 6 matching bases. The CDR3 is 14 residues long. V gave up 6 bases and J gave up 6 bases, with 14 bases separating them. Germline V lookup: CDR1 SGHTA, CDR2 FQGNSA. CDR3 sequence reads: CASRRTAGDEKLFF. DNA for the CDR3: TGTGCCAGCAGAAGGACAGCGGGGGATGAAAAACTGTTTTTT.

This clonotype was detected a few times. V and J are TRBV5-5 and TRBJ1-5, with TRBD1 identical over 9 bases. This CDR3 region has 17 residues. Germline CDR1 reads SGHKS; CDR2 reads YYEKEE (reference sequence). V shed 1 base and J 0 bases; nucleotides not matched to a gene: 5. Here the CDR3 reads CASSLYRTGDSNQPQHF. CDR3 sequence (DNA): TGTGCCAGCAGCTTGTACCGGACAGGGGATAGCAATCAGCCCCAGCATTTT.